Listed here is a single T cell receptor beta chain. The authors' processing: Amplifying reference gene primers gave estimates of nucleated cell counts. Produced via immunoSEQ multiplex PCR; TCRdb's table is partial and in-frame only. The DNA was the basis for D and trimming; V, J and clone size are from that table. The data contain fewer than 500,000 clones, around 91% of them seen just once; the ten biggest clones take up around 1.1%. These data belong to a study of blood T cell repertoires in COVID-19. Study-level information: Samples representing acute and convalescent COVID-19 were sourced from the United States, Italy and Spain.

Assignment of participants to cohorts was predicated upon participant-reported clinical history. For recovered donors of Cohort 3, there were two negative PCRs, clearance, or symptom resolution. CDR1 MDHEN and CDR2 SYDVKM come from the germline V gene. J gave up 7 bases and V 4 bases, and 7 bases lay outside the gene matches. The CDR3 covers 15 residues. Sequenced material: PBMCs or T cells enriched from blood (not recorded which). The source of this sequence is a man in his thirties or forties who had recovered from COVID-19. The genes are TRBV28 and TRBJ2-1, with 10 bases lining up with TRBD1. CDR3 in amino acids: CASSSRQGAINEQFF. CDR3 DNA sequence: TGTGCCAGCAGTTCAAGACAGGGGGCCATAAATGAGCAGTTCTTC.